These 8 T cell receptor beta chains were sequenced from one sample in a study of OX40 agonist ivuxolimab in advanced cancers. The assay was immunoSEQ multiplex PCR, and TCRdb's table has in-frame clones only and misses some. The sample holds around 84,000 clones, around 92% seen once. The specimen was CD4+ or CD8+ T cells sorted from blood, collected in a trial of the OX40 agonist ivuxolimab. All receptors come from an adult with an advanced solid tumor such as melanoma, head and neck, liver or kidney cancer.

The rearrangement links TRBV5-1 to TRBJ2-5, with D perhaps TRBD1 or TRBD2 (5 bases each). The J call may not be correct, given that the DNA end is closer to TRBJ2-7. The CDR3 runs to 13 residues. CDR1 and CDR2 (germline): SGHRS, YFSETQ. In DNA form, the CDR3 reads TGCGCCAGCAGCTTGGATTGGGGGTACGAGCAGTACTTC. Its protein is CASSLDWGYEQYF.

This clone has only a few counts. The chain couples TRBV21-1 to TRBJ2-2. TRBV21-1 is designated a pseudogene. The CDR3 totals 15 residues. The CDR3 is CASSLGTVCNGELFF. CDR3 bases: TGTGCCAGCAGCCTGGGGACGGTGTGTAACGGGGAGCTGTTTTTT.

The chain is built from TRBV5-4 and TRBJ1-4, with 7 bases matching TRBD1. Unmatched junction bases numbered 6, after V lost 4 bases and J lost 6 bases. Looked up from germline, CDR1 is SGHNT and CDR2 is YYREEE (reference sequence). The CDR3 runs 14 residues. The CDR3 is CASSPGTAYEKLFF. The CDR3 DNA sequence: TGTGCCAGCAGCCCAGGGACAGCCTATGAAAAACTGTTTTTT. Drawing the rest from reference TRBV5-4 and TRBJ1-4, the complete variable domain is ETGVTQSPTHLIKTRGQQVTLRCSSQSGHNTVSWYQQALGQGPQFIFQYYREEENGRGNFPPRFSGLQFPNYSSELNVNALELDDSALYLCASSPGTAYEKLFFGSGTQLSVL.

This clone was detected only a few times. The sample contains more than one DNA sequence encoding this CDR3. This chain links TRBV7-8 with TRBJ2-2; D remains ambiguous. The CDR3 consists of 13 residues. The germline gives CDR1 SGHVS, CDR2 FQNEAQ. With 1 base removed from V and 6 bases from J, the gap between germline ends came to 6 bases. CDR3 bases: TGTGCCAGCAGCTTAGGGATCGCCGGGGAGCTGTTTTTT. This gives the protein CASSLGIAGELFF.

DNA of the CDR3: TGTGCAAGTCGCTTAGACATGGGCGGGGGGGCCTGTGAGACCCAGTACTTC. The encoded protein is CASRLDMGGGACETQYF. The rearrangement uses TRBV12-2 and TRBJ2-5; the table assigns TRBD2, which was not confirmed against the DNA. TRBV12-2 is reported as a pseudogene. The CDR3 length is 17 residues.

V and J are TRBV2 and TRBJ2-7; tentative D call: TRBD1 (6 bases). The CDR3 loop spans 20 amino acids. V gave up 1 base and J gave up 3 bases, with 28 bases separating them. CDR1 is SNHLY, CDR2 FYNNEI, per germline. CDR3 in amino acids: CASSEERGPHIIGTYYEQYF. CDR3 sequence (DNA): TGTGCCAGCAGTGAAGAAAGGGGTCCCCATATTATCGGGACATACTACGAGCAGTACTTC.

V and J are TRBV27 and TRBJ1-2; D not resolved. Looked up from germline, CDR1 is MNHEY and CDR2 is SMNVEV (reference sequence). The CDR3 is made up of 11 amino acids. V lost 7 bases, J lost 7 bases, and 10 bases lay in between. CDR3 bases: TGTGCCAGCATGTCGGGCGGTGGCTACACCTTC. Translating it yields CASMSGGGYTF.

The V and J genes are TRBV5-6 and TRBJ2-7; D unclear. Trimming shortened V by 2 bases and J by 2 bases, and 11 bases separated the two germline ends. The CDR3 runs 14 residues. Germline V gene data show CDR1 as SGHDT and CDR2 as YYEEEE. The DNA of the CDR3 is TGTGCCAGCAGCTTAGGTGTTGAAGCCTACGAGCAGTACTTC. Translated: CASSLGVEAYEQYF.